Described below is a single T cell receptor (beta chain) sequence and its context. The antigen is unknown. CDR1 is SEHNR, CDR2 FQNEAQ, per germline (reference sequence). The CDR3 is 17 amino acids. There were roughly 3.5 ug of total RNA used for each TCR library. Each UMI harboured a 6-nucleotide sample barcode and was appended via template switching. TCRdb re-called the 5' RACE reads; every CDR3 protein appears as one record, without DNA. Its clone listing holds approximately 400,000 distinct CDR3 sequences. These data belong to a study of monozygotic twins with inflammatory bowel disease. Findings of the study overall: Evidence failed to back one strong IBD-linked signal or clonotype. TCRbeta diversity (inverse Simpson) was lower in IBD patients than in healthy co-twins.

The V gene is TRBV7-9, the J gene TRBJ2-4; the TCRdb call, TRBD1, lacks DNA for checking. This clonotype was sampled from a human donor with ulcerative colitis or Crohn's disease, or a healthy co-twin of an affected twin (not recorded which). Sample: blood. The chain's CDR3 is CASSSSTSLGASNIQYF.